The next 29 T cell receptor beta chains were all read from a single sample in a study of blood T cells in healthy people across ages (dated by TCRdb to the mid-2010s). The library was obtained by 5' RACE. The sequencer was an Illumina HiSeq 2500. A second PCR of roughly 7 to 11 cycles was performed with a sample-barcoded 5' primer and a J-beta primer mix. TCRdb trimmed the raw reads at Q25, called clones with MiXCR and kept productive beta chains. Merged by CDR3 protein, the rows form single entries marked with the most common genes and DNA. This sample comprises 1.5 million to 2 million distinct CDR3 sequences, about 50% of them detected only once. Around 2.1% of the sample is taken by the ten largest. Sample: blood. Receptors originate from a middle-aged woman in good health.

The V call is TRBV4-3, the J call TRBJ2-7, with 9 bases lining up with TRBD1. The CDR3 extends over 14 amino acids. Germline trimming cut 3 bases from V and 4 bases from J; bases unmatched to any gene: 4. Germline CDR1 is LGHNA and CDR2 is YSLEER. The CDR3 DNA sequence: TGCGCCAGCAGCCACATAGGGACAGGGTACGAGCAGTACTTC. Translation gives CASSHIGTGYEQYF.

The rearrangement uses TRBV5-1 and TRBJ2-7; D remains unclear. Gene TRBJ2-5 matches the end of the DNA better, so the J call may be wrong. Germline V gene data show CDR1 as SGHRS and CDR2 as YFSETQ. This CDR3 spans 14 amino acids. CDR3 sequence: CASSLEADGETQYF. The CDR3 region has the DNA TGCGCCAGCAGCTTGGAAGCCGATGGTGAGACCCAGTACTTC.

The V gene is TRBV20-1, the J gene TRBJ2-7; no firm D call. This CDR3 has 18 residues. The germline V gene encodes CDR1 DFQATT and CDR2 SNEGSKA (reference sequence). V was cut by 3 bases and J by 9 bases, with 33 bases left in between. The CDR3 DNA follows: TGCAGTGCTAGTCCAGCCAGACTTATGAGCATACGAACGTATGGGCAGTACTTC. Translated: CSASPARLMSIRTYGQYF.

About this clonotype itself: A much larger clone differs by one base, so this may be a read error. The CDR3 nucleotides are TGCGCCAGCAGCGAGGGTGGCAAAAACATTCGGTACTTC. Its translation: CASSEGGKNIRYF. The chain uses TRBV4-3 and TRBJ2-4, with D tentatively TRBD2 (5 bases). The CDR3 runs to 13 residues. The germline gives CDR1 LGHNA, CDR2 YSLEER.

The V call is TRBV19, the J call TRBJ2-6; unclear D gene. The CDR3 sequence is 19 residues long. The V gene lost 6 bases and the J gene lost 0 bases, with 21 bases spanning the gap. CDR1 and CDR2 from the germline V gene are LNHDA and SQIVND (reference sequence). The CDR3: CASRHTRARADSGANVLTF. CDR3 nucleotides: TGTGCCAGTAGACACACACGGGCAAGAGCAGACTCTGGGGCCAACGTCCTGACTTTC.

This clonotype was seen only a few times. The chain combines TRBV27 with TRBJ2-3; weak D call: TRBD1 (6 bases). The CDR3 is 15 residues long. Trimming left V 0 bases short and J 0 bases short, with 7 bases between. Germline V lookup: CDR1 MNHEY, CDR2 SMNVEV (reference sequence). The CDR3 sequence is CASSLSDSSTDTQYF. DNA for the CDR3: TGTGCCAGCAGTTTATCGGACAGTAGCACAGATACGCAGTATTTT.

This clonotype was seen a few times. V usage is TRBV9 and J usage is TRBJ2-1, with 8 bases aligning to TRBD2. The length of the CDR3 is 14 residues. Germline trimming cut 7 bases from V and 4 bases from J; bases unmatched to any gene: 7. In germline, CDR1 is SGDLS, CDR2 YYNGEE. CDR3 loop: CASGTSFGYNEQFF. Here the CDR3 DNA reads TGTGCCAGCGGGACTAGTTTCGGTTACAATGAGCAGTTCTTC.

V and J are TRBV10-3 and TRBJ1-2; D not resolved. The CDR3 extends over 13 amino acids. Trimming removed 2 bases from V and 4 bases from J, with 8 bases in between. Germline CDR1 is ENHRY and CDR2 is SYGVKD. The DNA of the CDR3 is TGTGCCATCAGTGAGGGCAAGGCCTATGGCTACACCTTC. Protein: CAISEGKAYGYTF.

The chain employs TRBV12-3 or TRBV12-4 and TRBJ1-6; 7 nucleotides line up with TRBD1. The CDR3 sequence is 14 residues long. V was pared by 6 bases and J by 14 bases, with 13 bases of the junction left unmatched. In nucleotides, the CDR3 is TGTGCCAGCAGCGCCGGTAGGGGGCAGGGAACCCTCCACTTT. This translates into CASSAGRGQGTLHF.

The rearrangement joins TRBV28 to TRBJ2-1, with D possibly matching TRBD2 (6 bases). V lost 1 base and J lost 5, with 18 bases in between. The CDR3 loop spans 17 amino acids. From germline, CDR1 is MDHEN and CDR2 SYDVKM. CDR3 loop: CASSLLPSGLFNNEQFF. DNA of the CDR3: TGTGCCAGCAGTTTATTACCGAGCGGGTTGTTCAACAATGAGCAGTTCTTC.

The CDR3 sequence is CSASGTAYNEQFF. The CDR3 DNA reads as TGCAGTGCTAGCGGCACGGCCTACAATGAGCAGTTCTTC. The gene calls are TRBV20-1 and TRBJ2-1, with D unclear. This CDR3 contains 13 residues. The germline CDR1 and CDR2 sequences are DFQATT and SNEGSKA (reference sequence). Trimming removed 3 bases at V and 2 bases at J, with 8 bases between.

The rearrangement links TRBV6-5 to TRBJ2-3, with TRBD2 matching 10 bases. V was pared by 2 bases and J by 0 bases, with 2 bases of the junction left unmatched. The CDR3 extends over 16 amino acids. Germline V gene lookup returns CDR1 MNHEY and CDR2 SVGAGI. The CDR3 here is CASSYPTSGSTDTQYF. CDR3 nucleotide sequence: TGTGCCAGCAGTTACCCGACTAGCGGGAGCACAGATACGCAGTATTTT.

V is TRBV24-1 and J is TRBJ2-4; 8 positions agree with TRBD1. The CDR3 covers 15 residues. Germline assignment: CDR1 KGHDR and CDR2 SFDVKD. Trimming removed 5 bases from V and 2 bases from J; junction bases left unmatched: 4. This chain's CDR3 is CATSAGGESKNIQYF. CDR3 DNA sequence: TGTGCCACCAGTGCAGGGGGCGAGTCCAAAAACATTCAGTACTTC.

The chain uses TRBV7-9 and TRBJ2-1, with 8 bases fitting TRBD1. Germline V gives CDR1 SEHNR, CDR2 FQNEAQ (reference sequence). V dropped 5 bases and J dropped 7; count of bases not matched to a gene: 7. The length of the CDR3 is 14 residues. This CDR3 is CASSETDRVNEQFF. In nucleotides, the CDR3 is TGTGCCAGCAGCGAGACGGACAGGGTAAATGAGCAGTTCTTC.

This sequence joins TRBV11-2 and TRBJ1-6; D is possibly TRBD1 (5 bases). The CDR3 runs to 15 residues. Germline CDR1 is SGHAT and CDR2 is FQNNGV. Trimming pared 1 base from V and 2 bases from J, leaving 6 bases between. The CDR3 protein is CASSLGQTYNSPLHF. As DNA, the CDR3 is TGTGCCAGCAGCTTAGGACAGACCTATAATTCACCCCTCCACTTT.

The V call is TRBV7-2, the J call TRBJ2-1; D perhaps matches TRBD2 (7 bases). The germline gives CDR1 SGHTA, CDR2 FQGNSA. V was trimmed by 6 bases and J by 9 bases, leaving 27 bases between them. There are 17 residues in the CDR3. The CDR3 nucleotides are TGTGCCAGCAGAAATCGGTCGGCCGGGGGGCCAAGGGGTGAGCAGTTCTTC. Translating it yields CASRNRSAGGPRGEQFF.

V usage is TRBV11-2 and J usage is TRBJ2-5, with 7 positions matching TRBD2. V gave up 3 bases and J gave up 0 bases; unmatched junction bases: 10. Germline CDR1 SGHAT, CDR2 FQNNGV. The CDR3 loop spans 17 amino acids. The CDR3, as DNA: TGTGCCAGCAGCTTTGAGTTTGGGGGGGGGTACCAAGAGACCCAGTACTTC. Protein: CASSFEFGGGYQETQYF.

The chain combines TRBV10-3 with TRBJ2-3; D not resolved. This CDR3 is built from 12 residues. The germline CDR1 and CDR2 sequences are ENHRY and SYGVKD. V lost 5 bases, J lost 7 bases, and 10 bases lay in between. The CDR3 DNA is TGTGCCATCAGTCATGAGAGCAATACGCAGTATTTT. Protein sequence: CAISHESNTQYF.

J is TRBJ2-1 and V is TRBV6-2 or TRBV6-3, with TRBD2 matching over 7 bases. In germline, CDR1 is MNHEY, CDR2 SVGEGT. The CDR3 totals 15 residues. The V gene end was trimmed by 7 bases and the J gene end by 6 bases; junction bases not matched to a gene: 12. In DNA, the CDR3 is TGTGCCAGCACTCTAAGCGGGGTCTCCGCCAATGAGCAGTTCTTC. Translating it yields CASTLSGVSANEQFF.

This clonotype was seen a few times. The chain employs TRBV12-3 or TRBV12-4 and TRBJ2-1, with D perhaps TRBD1 (5 bases). V dropped 6 bases and J dropped 4 bases, with 13 bases sitting between them. The CDR3 has 14 amino acids. DNA for the CDR3: TGTGCCAGCAGCAACCCGACAGAGTACAATGAGCAGTTCTTC. It encodes CASSNPTEYNEQFF.

This clonotype was recorded a few times. The rearrangement uses TRBV7-2 and TRBJ2-5; D not resolved. The DNA end lines up better with TRBJ2-7; the J call may be wrong. The CDR3 contains 11 residues. Per the germline V gene, CDR1 is SGHTA and CDR2 is FQGNSA. CDR3 in amino acids: CASSHLDEQYF. The CDR3 DNA is TGTGCCAGCAGCCACCTAGACGAGCAGTACTTC.

The chain has TRBV6-2 or TRBV6-3 and TRBJ1-1; D not resolved. CDR3 length: 15 amino acids. In germline, CDR1 is MNHEY, CDR2 SVGEGT. V was clipped by 2 bases and J by 0 bases, with 10 bases between them. The CDR3 sequence is CASSYDSRMNTEAFF. The CDR3 DNA reads TGTGCCAGCAGTTACGATAGTAGGATGAACACTGAAGCTTTCTTT.

This clonotype has a count of ten or more. V and J are TRBV5-7 and TRBJ2-5; either TRBD1 or TRBD2 may supply D (5 bases each). TRBV5-7 is sorted into the ORF group, with uncertain function. This CDR3 has 13 residues. V lost 4 bases to trimming and J lost 9 bases, with 16 bases between them. Written as DNA, the CDR3 is TGTGCCAGCAGCCATGGGACCCGTCGGGCCCAGTACTTC. Its translation is CASSHGTRRAQYF.

This clonotype has at least ten counts. The junction departs from the called germline gene at one end, perhaps through a read error. The chain carries TRBV5-1 and TRBJ2-3, with D unresolved. The CDR3 is 14 residues long. In germline, CDR1 is SGHRS, CDR2 YFSETQ. CDR3: CASSRGSSTDTQYF. The CDR3 DNA reads as TGTGCCAGCAGCCGAGGATCTAGCACAGATACGCAGTATTTT. The whole variable domain, filled in from reference TRBV5-1 and TRBJ2-3, reads KAGVTQTPRYLIKTRGQQVTLSCSPISGHRSVSWYQQTPGQGLQFLFEYFSETQRNKGNFPGRFSGRQFSNSRSEMNVSTLELGDSALYLCASSRGSSTDTQYFGPGTRLTVL.

V and J are TRBV20-1 and TRBJ2-1, with D maybe TRBD2 (5 bases). This CDR3 comprises 14 residues. V was pared by 4 bases and J by 0 bases, with 10 bases between. Germline assignment: CDR1 DFQATT and CDR2 SNEGSKA (reference sequence). CDR3 sequence: CSANEGYSYNEQFF. The CDR3 bases are TGCAGTGCTAATGAGGGTTACTCCTACAATGAGCAGTTCTTC.

The chain employs TRBV7-2 and TRBJ2-5; perhaps TRBD1 as D (5 bases). In germline, CDR1 is SGHTA, CDR2 FQGNSA. V was cut by 4 bases and J by 5 bases, with 17 bases left in between. The CDR3 covers 15 residues. CDR3: CASSSRDLGWETQYF. The CDR3 nucleotides are TGTGCCAGCAGCTCCAGGGATTTGGGCTGGGAGACCCAGTACTTC.

This clonotype was counted between two and nine times. The genes are TRBV9 and TRBJ2-3; the D gene is possibly TRBD2 (5 bases). Germline CDR1 is SGDLS and CDR2 is YYNGEE. This CDR3 is 15 amino acids long. The germline V and J ends were trimmed by 6 bases and 0 bases, with 14 bases remaining between them. CDR3 nucleotide sequence: TGTGCCAGCACCCCGGGGTTGGGTAGCACAGATACGCAGTATTTT. Protein product: CASTPGLGSTDTQYF.

The chain links TRBV20-1 to TRBJ2-3, with D tentatively TRBD1 (6 bases). The V gene's germline CDR1 is DFQATT and CDR2 SNEGSKA (reference sequence). Trimming shortened V by 3 bases and J by 2 bases, and 12 bases separated the two germline ends. The CDR3 has 14 residues. CDR3 sequence: CSARWSGVTDTQYF. CDR3 DNA sequence: TGCAGTGCTAGGTGGTCAGGGGTCACAGATACGCAGTATTTT.

This chain links TRBV6-6 with TRBJ1-5, with D maybe TRBD1 (5 bases). CDR1 is MNHNY and CDR2 is SVGAGI in the germline V gene (reference sequence). The CDR3 spans 16 residues. V gave up 2 bases and J gave up 5 bases, with 16 bases separating them. CDR3 residues: CASSYTRAGVHQPQHF. CDR3 nucleotides: TGTGCCAGCAGTTACACCAGGGCCGGGGTACATCAGCCCCAGCATTTT.